The 22 T cell receptor beta chains listed next were all sequenced from one sample in a study of blood T cells in healthy people across ages (dated by TCRdb to 2014 to 2015). The library was prepared using 5' RACE. Sequencing took place on an Illumina HiSeq 2500. The second PCR ran for roughly 7 to 12 cycles and used a J-beta primer mix along with a sample-barcoded 5' primer. The raw public reads went through TCRdb reprocessing: fastp at Q25, MiXCR clone calling, in-frame beta chains kept. Entries that share a CDR3 protein sequence are merged under the most common genes and DNA. Across this sample there are under 950,000 distinct CDR3 sequences, with about 24% seen only once. The ten largest clones capture 20% to 25% of the sample. The sequenced sample was blood. These receptors were obtained from a man aged 65 to 79 in good health.

This clonotype was counted at least ten times. This chain uses TRBV29-1 with TRBJ2-3; D gene uncertain. Germline CDR1 SQVTM, CDR2 ANQGSEA. V lost 4 bases and J lost 2, with 7 bases in between. The CDR3 is 12 amino acids. The CDR3 sequence: CSVGIHTDTQYF. The CDR3, as DNA: TGCAGCGTTGGTATACACACAGATACGCAGTATTTT.

This clonotype was recorded a few times. The CDR3 nucleotides read TGTGCCAGCAGGGACCCCGTAGGTCCCTGGGGCTACACCTTC. Its protein product is CASRDPVGPWGYTF. V and J are TRBV6-5 and TRBJ1-2; D is unclear. V gave up 6 bases and J gave up 8 bases, with 19 bases separating them. Looked up from germline, CDR1 is MNHEY and CDR2 is SVGAGI. The CDR3 is 14 residues long.

This clonotype has more than one count but fewer than ten. The genes are TRBV29-1 and TRBJ2-5, with D maybe TRBD2 (5 bases). The ends were cut back, 4 bases at V and 4 bases at J, with 10 bases in the middle. CDR1 and CDR2 (germline): SQVTM, ANQGSEA. The CDR3 spans 12 residues. DNA of the CDR3: TGCAGCGTTGTCGGGGTAGCAGAGACCCAGTACTTC. Its translation: CSVVGVAETQYF.

The chain has TRBV29-1 and TRBJ2-1; 14 nucleotides match TRBD2. Losses at the gene ends were 6 bases for V and 7 bases for J; bases not matched to a gene: 5. CDR3 length: 14 amino acids. Germline loops: CDR1 SQVTM, CDR2 ANQGSEA. The CDR3 spells CSVRLAGGDNEQFF. The CDR3 region has the DNA TGCAGCGTGAGACTAGCGGGAGGGGATAATGAGCAGTTCTTC.

The chain joins TRBV20-1 to TRBJ1-3, with D perhaps matching TRBD1 (6 bases). The CDR3 is 13 amino acids. The ends were cut back, 6 bases at V and 4 bases at J, with 13 bases in the middle. Germline CDR1 and CDR2: DFQATT and SNEGSKA (reference sequence). CDR3 bases: TGCAGTGCGGGGGGGCGTTCCGGAAACACCATATATTTT. Translating it yields CSAGGRSGNTIYF.

The rearrangement joins TRBV5-1 to TRBJ2-3; no definite D call. Trimming took off 0 bases at V and 10 bases at J, with 9 bases between the two ends. CDR3 length equals 12 residues. Looked up from germline, CDR1 is SGHRS and CDR2 is YFSETQ. The DNA for the CDR3 is TGCGCCAGCAGCTTGGATGGACGATCGCAGTATTTT. As protein: CASSLDGRSQYF.

The V and J genes are TRBV11-2 and TRBJ1-1; D is unresolved. The V end lost 7 bases, the J end lost 0 bases, and 9 bases lay between the germline ends. The CDR3 is made up of 13 amino acids. Germline V gene sequence: CDR1 SGHAT, CDR2 FQNNGV. The CDR3 sequence: CASTPSMNTEAFF. The CDR3 DNA reads as TGTGCCAGCACCCCCAGCATGAACACTGAAGCTTTCTTT.

The CDR3 here is CASSAEWQKLFF. Written as DNA, the CDR3 is TGTGCCAGCAGCGCCGAGTGGCAAAAACTGTTTTTT. The chain is built from TRBV7-9 and TRBJ1-4; no clear D. The CDR3 sequence is 12 residues long. Germline V gene sequence: CDR1 SEHNR, CDR2 FQNEAQ (reference sequence). Between the trimmed V and J ends, which lost 5 bases and 9 bases, there was a span of 10 bases.

This clonotype was seen at least ten times. This chain links TRBV5-1 with TRBJ2-7; a possible D gene is TRBD1 (6 bases). The CDR3 loop spans 16 amino acids. Germline CDR1 SGHRS, CDR2 YFSETQ. Trimming shortened V by 0 bases and J by 0 bases, and 13 bases separated the two germline ends. The CDR3 loop reads CASSLGGQQGSYEQYF. CDR3 DNA: TGCGCCAGCAGCTTGGGCGGACAGCAAGGCTCCTACGAGCAGTACTTC.

This chain uses TRBV2 with TRBJ2-3; 14 bases align to TRBD2. Germline loops: CDR1 SNHLY, CDR2 FYNNEI. CDR3 size: 16 residues. The V segment lost 7 bases and the J segment 2 bases; nucleotides outside the gene matches: 5. CDR3 nucleotides: TGTGCCAGCACCATGGGACTAGCGGGGGACACAGATACGCAGTATTTT. It yields the protein CASTMGLAGDTDTQYF.

This clonotype showed up just a few times. This chain joins TRBV7-8 and TRBJ2-2; 10 nucleotides match TRBD2. Trimming cost V 3 bases and J 1 base; bases outside gene matches: 2. CDR1 is SGHVS, CDR2 FQNEAQ, per germline. The CDR3 consists of 16 residues. CDR3 bases: TGTGCCAGCAGCTTGTTAGCGGGGGGGAACACCGGGGAGCTGTTTTTT. It encodes CASSLLAGGNTGELFF.

In this sample, this clonotype turned up a few times. The rearrangement links TRBV14 to TRBJ2-1; D is perhaps TRBD1 (6 bases). The CDR3 consists of 14 residues. V shed 2 bases and J shed 6 bases, with 11 bases lying between them. Germline lookup yields CDR1 SGHDN and CDR2 FVKESK. CDR3 protein: CASSQLDSLNEQFF. CDR3 coding DNA: TGTGCCAGCAGCCAACTGGACAGCCTCAATGAGCAGTTCTTC.

This clonotype was recorded many times. The rearrangement joins TRBV28 to TRBJ2-3; D is uncertain. Germline V gives CDR1 MDHEN, CDR2 SYDVKM. Trimming left V 0 bases short and J 6 bases short, with 4 bases between. CDR3 length: 12 residues. The CDR3 here is CASSLWGDTQYF. Written as DNA, the CDR3 is TGTGCCAGCAGTTTATGGGGTGATACGCAGTATTTT.

This clonotype was counted only a few times. The chain combines TRBV9 with TRBJ2-7; 7 bases are a match to TRBD2. The V and J ends lost 3 bases and 0 bases, in that order; junction bases with no gene match: 12. This CDR3 region has 17 residues. Germline V gene data show CDR1 as SGDLS and CDR2 as YYNGEE. This CDR3 is CASSGEGRAGFSYEQYF. Written as DNA, the CDR3 is TGTGCCAGCAGCGGCGAAGGTCGAGCGGGGTTCTCCTACGAGCAGTACTTC. The complete variable domain, with remaining parts taken from reference TRBV9 and TRBJ2-7, reads DSGVTQTPKHLITATGQRVTLRCSPRSGDLSVYWYQQSLDQGLQFLIQYYNGEERAKGNILERFSAQQFPDLHSELNLSSLELGDSALYFCASSGEGRAGFSYEQYFGPGTRLTVT.

The rearrangement joins TRBV7-2 to TRBJ1-1; 7 nucleotides agree with TRBD1. The CDR3 sequence is 15 residues long. Germline CDR1 is SGHTA and CDR2 is FQGNSA. V shed 5 bases, J shed 1 base, and the junction held 7 bases outside the gene matches. CDR3: CASSVQGTANTEAFF. DNA for the CDR3: TGTGCCAGCAGCGTCCAGGGGACAGCGAACACTGAAGCTTTCTTT.

The sample holds a few counts of this clonotype. This may arise from a read error, as a much more abundant clone is one base away. J is TRBJ2-1 and V is TRBV20-1; 13 positions agree with TRBD2. CDR1 is DFQATT and CDR2 is SNEGSKA in the germline V gene (reference sequence). The CDR3 loop spans 14 amino acids. V was pared by 5 bases and J by 7 bases, with 5 bases of the junction left unmatched. CDR3 in amino acids: CSAPTSGRLNEQFF. CDR3 nucleotide sequence: TGCAGTGCTCCGACTAGCGGGAGGTTAAATGAGCAGTTCTTC.

This clonotype came up a few times. J is TRBJ2-3 and V is TRBV9, with TRBD1 as a possible D gene (6 bases). The V end was cut by 3 bases, the J end by 0 bases, with 11 bases between. The CDR3 runs to 15 residues. Germline-derived CDR1 and CDR2 are SGDLS and YYNGEE. CDR3 sequence: CASSARTVSTDTQYF. In nucleotides, the CDR3 is TGTGCCAGCAGCGCCCGGACAGTCAGCACAGATACGCAGTATTTT. Using reference TRBV9 and TRBJ2-3 for the parts outside the CDR3, the full variable domain is DSGVTQTPKHLITATGQRVTLRCSPRSGDLSVYWYQQSLDQGLQFLIQYYNGEERAKGNILERFSAQQFPDLHSELNLSSLELGDSALYFCASSARTVSTDTQYFGPGTRLTVL.

The chain is built from TRBV5-1 and TRBJ2-5, with D possibly called TRBD1 or TRBD2 (5 bases each). The CDR3 is 15 amino acids. CDR1 is SGHRS, CDR2 YFSETQ, per germline. V dropped 0 bases and J dropped 5 bases, with 14 bases sitting between them. CDR3 sequence (DNA): TGCGCCAGCAGCTTGGAGCCAGGGACGGGGGAGACCCAGTACTTC. Amino acid sequence: CASSLEPGTGETQYF.

This clonotype was recorded a few times. This chain connects TRBV5-1 to TRBJ2-3, with 8 nucleotides matching TRBD2. Germline V lookup: CDR1 SGHRS, CDR2 YFSETQ. V lost 4 bases and J lost 0; bases outside the gene matches: 7. The CDR3 is 16 amino acids. CDR3 bases: TGCGCCAGCAGCCCCCTTACTAGCGGTAGCACAGATACGCAGTATTTT. It encodes CASSPLTSGSTDTQYF.

V and J are TRBV12-3 or TRBV12-4 and TRBJ1-2; D unclear. This CDR3 contains 12 residues. V was clipped by 8 bases and J by 4 bases, with 11 bases between them. CDR3 nucleotide sequence: TGTGCCAGCGGAGCGGGAAGCTATGGCTACACCTTC. It specifies CASGAGSYGYTF.

This clonotype was counted between two and nine times. V usage is TRBV20-1 and J usage is TRBJ2-3; the D is unclear. The CDR3 is made up of 12 amino acids. The V end lost 3 bases, the J end lost 0 bases, and 4 bases lay between the germline ends. Germline V CDR1 and CDR2: DFQATT, SNEGSKA (reference sequence). DNA for the CDR3: TGCAGTGCTAGTACTAGCACAGATACGCAGTATTTT. This translates into CSASTSTDTQYF.

There are a few counts of this clonotype. The rearrangement links TRBV7-8 to TRBJ1-2, with 12 nucleotides matching TRBD1. This CDR3 contains 16 residues. Looked up from germline, CDR1 is SGHVS and CDR2 is FQNEAQ. V trimming: 5 bases; J trimming: 8 bases; junction bases outside the gene matches: 12. The CDR3 DNA reads TGTGCCAGCAGCGCTAGGGGACAGGGGGCGCGGGTAGGCTACACCTTC. Its protein is CASSARGQGARVGYTF.